The 2 T cell receptor beta chains listed next were all sequenced from one sample in a study of T cells in Graves' hyperthyroidism and ophthalmopathy. Template material for amplifying TCR beta CDR3 regions consisted of RNA transcripts. HTBI primers were employed in a first-round RT-PCR of the TCR CDR3. TCRdb re-called the multiplex PCR reads through MiXCR, storing one row per CDR3 protein. The sample records about 400,000 distinct CDR3 sequences, approximately 15% being singletons. Input material: blood. The receptors here all came from a woman aged 25 to 45 with Graves' hyperthyroidism.

This clonotype came up a few times. J is TRBJ2-7 and V is TRBV14, with TRBD2 matching over 9 bases. Germline assignment: CDR1 SGHDN and CDR2 FVKESK. V was clipped by 1 base and J by 1 base; unmatched bases: 8. This CDR3 contains 17 residues. CDR3 amino acids: CASSQALAGRVSYEQYF. The CDR3 DNA follows: TGTGCCAGCAGCCAAGCCCTAGCGGGACGTGTATCCTACGAGCAGTACTTC.

On this clonotype itself: A much larger clone differs by one base, so this may be a read error. The chain carries TRBV12-3 or TRBV12-4 and TRBJ2-2; D is unclear. V was pared by 1 base and J by 9 bases, with 9 bases between. CDR3 length: 13 residues. In nucleotides, the CDR3 is TGTGCCAGCAGTTTAGAAAGTGCCAGGGAGCTGTTTTTT. It specifies CASSLESARELFF.